Below, 15 T cell receptor beta chains from the same sample are listed, as sequenced in a study of shared clonotypes between healthy human individuals. The naive CD8 fraction comprised CD45RO-negative cells positively selected for CCR7 and excluded terminally differentiated effector memory CD45RA+ cells. This table comes from immunoSEQ multiplex PCR, and its TCRdb copy is limited to in-frame clones, with some not included. The data show about 2,200,000 clones, with about 93% seen just once and around 1.7% held by the top ten. The source material was naive CD8+ T cells from PBMCs. These receptors all come from a man between 18 and 35 years old in good health. Some clones in this sample may be carry-over from other donors' samples.

This clone was detected a few times. The chain uses TRBV7-9 and TRBJ2-5; D possibly corresponds to TRBD1 (6 bases). This CDR3 has 14 amino acids. Trimming cost V 5 bases and J 5 bases, with 15 bases left between them. Germline V gene lookup returns CDR1 SEHNR and CDR2 FQNEAQ (reference sequence). CDR3 protein: CASSPAQGQETQYF. CDR3 nucleotides: TGTGCCAGCAGCCCCGCCCAGGGGCAGGAGACCCAGTACTTC.

V gene TRBV6-5 combines with J gene TRBJ2-2; D is tentatively TRBD1 or TRBD2 (6 bases each). This CDR3 has 14 amino acids. Trimming took 4 bases from V and 6 from J, leaving 12 bases between them. The V gene's germline CDR1 is MNHEY and CDR2 SVGAGI. CDR3 sequence reads: CASSWQGRPGELFF. DNA of the CDR3: TGTGCCAGCAGTTGGCAGGGGAGGCCCGGGGAGCTGTTTTTT.

The rearrangement links TRBV6-1 to TRBJ1-5; weak D call: TRBD1 (5 bases). The V gene lost 2 bases and the J gene lost 1 base, with 12 bases spanning the gap. This CDR3 has 16 residues. Germline-derived CDR1 and CDR2 are MNHNS and SASEGT. CDR3 sequence reads: CASSEQMWGSNQPQHF. Here the CDR3 DNA reads TGTGCCAGCAGTGAACAAATGTGGGGGAGCAATCAGCCCCAGCATTTT.

The V call is TRBV29-1, the J call TRBJ2-5; D gene uncertain. The V gene lost 6 bases and the J gene lost 5 bases, with 10 bases spanning the gap. Germline V gives CDR1 SQVTM, CDR2 ANQGSEA. The CDR3 consists of 11 residues. DNA for the CDR3: TGCAGCGTCCTCATCGGGGAGACCCAGTACTTC. Translation: CSVLIGETQYF. Full variable domain (missing parts from reference TRBV29-1 and TRBJ2-5): SAVISQKPSRDICQRGTSLTIQCQVDSQVTMMFWYRQQPGQSLTLIATANQGSEATYESGFVIDKFPISRPNLTFSTLTVSNMSPEDSSIYLCSVLIGETQYFGPGTRLLVL.

This clone came up a few times. The chain has TRBV6-6 and TRBJ1-1, with a weak D call TRBD1 (5 bases). The CDR3 contains 13 residues. Trimming removed 10 bases from V and 1 base from J, with 13 bases in between. CDR1 is MNHNY, CDR2 SVGAGI, per germline (reference sequence). CDR3 residues: CATRQGRNTEAFF. CDR3 DNA: TGTGCCACCAGGCAGGGAAGGAACACTGAAGCTTTCTTT.

In its sample, this clone was seen once. Other nucleotide sequences in the sample specify the same CDR3. The chain combines TRBV27 with TRBJ2-7, with a possible D match to TRBD2 (6 bases). There are 15 residues in the CDR3. Trimming stripped 3 bases from V and 0 bases from J, with 12 bases between. Germline V CDR1 and CDR2: MNHEY, SMNVEV (reference sequence). The CDR3 is CASSLEGPSSYEQYF. The CDR3 DNA sequence: TGTGCCAGCAGTTTGGAGGGCCCGAGCTCCTACGAGCAGTACTTC.

This sequence joins TRBV10-3 and TRBJ1-3; TRBD1 agrees at 7 bases. The CDR3 consists of 14 residues. V gave up 2 bases and J gave up 4 bases; unmatched junction bases: 2. Germline CDR1 and CDR2: ENHRY and SYGVKD. The CDR3 nucleotides are TGTGCCATCAGTGAGACAGGGGCAGGAAACACCATATATTTT. Translated, it gives CAISETGAGNTIYF.

This clone appeared a single time. This sequence joins TRBV29-1 and TRBJ1-1; TRBD1 is a possible D gene (6 bases). V gave up 6 bases and J gave up 1 base, with 18 bases separating them. The germline CDR1 and CDR2 sequences are SQVTM and ANQGSEA. CDR3 length: 15 residues. The CDR3, as DNA: TGCAGCGTCGATGGGGGACACTTCCCGAACACTGAAGCTTTCTTT. Protein sequence: CSVDGGHFPNTEAFF.

CDR3 sequence reads: CASSYPLAGTNEKLFF. The CDR3 DNA reads as TGTGCCAGCAGTTACCCTTTGGCAGGTACAAATGAAAAACTGTTTTTT. The chain joins TRBV6-6 to TRBJ1-4; D remains ambiguous. The germline V and J ends were trimmed by 2 bases and 5 bases, with 15 bases remaining between them. From germline, CDR1 is MNHNY and CDR2 SVGAGI (reference sequence). The CDR3 runs 16 residues.

This rearrangement joins TRBV14 to TRBJ2-7; 7 positions agree with TRBD1. Germline V gene sequence: CDR1 SGHDN, CDR2 FVKESK. Trimming at V came to 5 bases and at J to 2 bases, leaving 6 bases not matched to a gene. The length of the CDR3 is 14 residues. The CDR3 reads CASSVDRVPYEQYF. CDR3 DNA: TGTGCCAGCAGCGTTGACAGGGTCCCCTACGAGCAGTACTTC.

The chain is built from TRBV4-2 and TRBJ2-7, with 10 bases that match TRBD2. Germline trimming cut 1 base from V and 6 bases from J; bases unmatched to any gene: 12. This CDR3 region has 17 residues. In germline, CDR1 is LGHNA, CDR2 YNFKEQ. The CDR3 DNA reads as TGTGCCAGCAGCCAAGTCGAGCGGGAGGGCCTCCCACTCGAGCAGTACTTC. Protein sequence: CASSQVEREGLPLEQYF.

The chain employs TRBV14 and TRBJ1-1; TRBD1 matches 8 bases. This CDR3 has 17 residues. Germline V gene data show CDR1 as SGHDN and CDR2 as FVKESK. With V trimmed by 4 bases and J by 0 bases, 10 bases remained unmatched. The CDR3 nucleotides read TGTGCCAGCAGCCTTTTCAGCCGGACAGGGATGAACACTGAAGCTTTCTTT. It codes for CASSLFSRTGMNTEAFF. Full variable domain (rest looked up from reference TRBV14 and TRBJ1-1): EAGVTQFPSHSVIEKGQTVTLRCDPISGHDNLYWYRRVMGKEIKFLLHFVKESKQDESGMPNNRFLAERTGGTYSTLKVQPAELEDSGVYFCASSLFSRTGMNTEAFFGQGTRLTVV.

The rearrangement links TRBV19 to TRBJ2-3, with D possibly called TRBD1 or TRBD2 (5 bases each). V lost 5 bases, J lost 0 bases, and 12 bases lay in between. This CDR3 is 15 amino acids long. Germline CDR1 and CDR2: LNHDA and SQIVND (reference sequence). CDR3 in amino acids: CASSFARGSTDTQYF. The CDR3 DNA is TGTGCCAGTAGTTTTGCCCGGGGCAGCACAGATACGCAGTATTTT. Based on the CDR3 plus reference TRBV19 and TRBJ2-3, the full variable domain is DGGITQSPKYLFRKEGQNVTLSCEQNLNHDAMYWYRQDPGQGLRLIYYSQIVNDFQKGDIAEGYSVSREKKESFPLTVTSAQKNPTAFYLCASSFARGSTDTQYFGPGTRLTVL.

The chain carries TRBV25-1 and TRBJ2-7; TRBD1 matches 8 bases. Germline CDR1 and CDR2: MGHDK and SYGVNS. CDR3 length: 17 residues. Losses at the gene ends were 1 base for V and 0 bases for J; bases not matched to a gene: 8. The DNA for the CDR3 is TGTGCCAGCAGTGAATTGTTCGGCAGGGGGCGCTCCTACGAGCAGTACTTC. It encodes CASSELFGRGRSYEQYF.

This clone was seen once. V usage is TRBV6-5 and J usage is TRBJ2-1, with a possible D match to TRBD2 (5 bases). There are 15 residues in the CDR3. Germline CDR1 MNHEY, CDR2 SVGAGI. Trimming cost V 6 bases and J 0 bases, with 12 bases left between them. The CDR3 bases are TGTGCCAGCAGCCCCGGGATCAGCTCCTACAATGAGCAGTTCTTC. This translates into CASSPGISSYNEQFF.